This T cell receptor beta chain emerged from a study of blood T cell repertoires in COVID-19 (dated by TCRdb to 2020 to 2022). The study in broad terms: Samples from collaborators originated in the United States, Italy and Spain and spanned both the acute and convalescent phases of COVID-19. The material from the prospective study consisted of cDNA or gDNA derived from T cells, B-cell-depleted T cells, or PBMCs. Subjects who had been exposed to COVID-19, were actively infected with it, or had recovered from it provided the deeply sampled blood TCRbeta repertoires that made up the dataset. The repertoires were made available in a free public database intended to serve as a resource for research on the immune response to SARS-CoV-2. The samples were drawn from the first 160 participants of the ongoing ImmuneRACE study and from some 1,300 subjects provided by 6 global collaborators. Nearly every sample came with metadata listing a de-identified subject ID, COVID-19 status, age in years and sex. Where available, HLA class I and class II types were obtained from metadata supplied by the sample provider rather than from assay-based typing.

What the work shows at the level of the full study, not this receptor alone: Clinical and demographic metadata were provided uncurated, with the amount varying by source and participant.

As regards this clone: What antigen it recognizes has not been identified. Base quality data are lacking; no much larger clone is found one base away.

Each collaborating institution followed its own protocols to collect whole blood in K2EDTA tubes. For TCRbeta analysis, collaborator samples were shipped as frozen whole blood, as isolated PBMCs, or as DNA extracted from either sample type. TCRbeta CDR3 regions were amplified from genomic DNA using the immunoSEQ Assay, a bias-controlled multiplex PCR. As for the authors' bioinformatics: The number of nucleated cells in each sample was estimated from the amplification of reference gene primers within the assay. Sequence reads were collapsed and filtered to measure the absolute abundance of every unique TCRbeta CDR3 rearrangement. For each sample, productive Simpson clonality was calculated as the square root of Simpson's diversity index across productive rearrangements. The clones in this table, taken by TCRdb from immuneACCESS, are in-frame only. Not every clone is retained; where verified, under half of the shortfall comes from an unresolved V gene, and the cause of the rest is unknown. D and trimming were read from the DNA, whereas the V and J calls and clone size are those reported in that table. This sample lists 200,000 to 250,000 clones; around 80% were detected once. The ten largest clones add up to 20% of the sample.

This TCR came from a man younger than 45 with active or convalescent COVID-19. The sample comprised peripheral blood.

The nucleotides read TGTGCCAGCAGCCCCCAGATTGTGGATACGCAGTATTTT. It specifies CASSPQIVDTQYF. The rearrangement combines TRBV9 with TRBJ2-3, with no reliable assignment of the D segment. The V end loses 4 bases and the J end loses 6 bases, and a stretch of 12 bases separates them. CDR1 and CDR2 are read off the germline V gene as SGDLS and YYNGEE. The CDR3 runs 13 residues from the cysteine to the phenylalanine. The kept DNA is CDR3 alone, 39 bases in frame from the first base.